This T cell receptor (beta chain) came from a study of CD8 T cells in ankylosing spondylitis. Broader study findings: What appeared characteristic of ankylosing spondylitis blood was a TCR beta motif of eight highly homologous variants.

This clonotype has a count of ten or more. Its antigen is unidentified. The germline gives CDR1 SGHVS, CDR2 FNYEAQ. CDR3 length: 13 residues. The V and J ends lost 5 bases and 2 bases respectively, with 7 bases between them. Researchers built TCR beta libraries using quantitative 5'-RACE with molecular barcodes. TCRdb ran MiXCR on the 5' RACE reads and lists one entry per CDR3 protein. The table has 250,000 to 350,000 distinct CDR3 sequences, less than 25% seen once. This chain links TRBV7-6 with TRBJ1-5; D gene uncertain. The TCR originated in a female donor with ankylosing spondylitis or in good health (not recorded which). The sample comprised blood, either unsorted or a sorted T cell fraction (not recorded which). The CDR3 spells CASSPQGNQPQHF. The CDR3 DNA reads TGTGCCAGCAGCCCCCAGGGCAATCAGCCCCAGCATTTT.